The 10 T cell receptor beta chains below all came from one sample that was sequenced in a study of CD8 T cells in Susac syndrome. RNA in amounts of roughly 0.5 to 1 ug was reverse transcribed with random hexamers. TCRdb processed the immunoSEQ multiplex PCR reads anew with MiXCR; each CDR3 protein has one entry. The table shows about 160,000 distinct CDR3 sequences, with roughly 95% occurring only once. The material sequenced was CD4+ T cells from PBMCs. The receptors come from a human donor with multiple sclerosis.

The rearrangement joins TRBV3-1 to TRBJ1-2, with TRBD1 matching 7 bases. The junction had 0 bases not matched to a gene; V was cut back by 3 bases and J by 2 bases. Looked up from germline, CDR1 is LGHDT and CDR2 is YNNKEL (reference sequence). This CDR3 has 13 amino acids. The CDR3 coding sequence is TGTGCCAGCAGCCAGACAGGGAACTATGGCTACACCTTC. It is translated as CASSQTGNYGYTF.

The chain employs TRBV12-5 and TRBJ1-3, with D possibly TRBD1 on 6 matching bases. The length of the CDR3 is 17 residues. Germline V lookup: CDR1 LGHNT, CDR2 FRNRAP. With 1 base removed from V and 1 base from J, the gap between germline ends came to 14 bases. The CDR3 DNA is TGTGCTAGTGGTTTGGACTCGGACGGGACATCTGGAAACACCATATATTTT. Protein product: CASGLDSDGTSGNTIYF.

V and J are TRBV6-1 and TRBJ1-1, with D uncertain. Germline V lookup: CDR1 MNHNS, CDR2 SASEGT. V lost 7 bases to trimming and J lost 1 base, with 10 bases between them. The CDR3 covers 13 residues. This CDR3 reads CASTRATNTEAFF. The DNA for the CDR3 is TGTGCCAGCACGAGGGCTACGAACACTGAAGCTTTCTTT.

CDR3 nucleotide sequence: TGTGCCAGCAGGGGGGACCAGAAAGTTGTGGGATCACCCCTCCACTTT. Protein: CASRGDQKVVGSPLHF. The chain combines TRBV6-1 with TRBJ1-6, with a weak D call TRBD1 (5 bases). Trimming cost V 6 bases and J 10 bases, with 22 bases left between them. This CDR3 has 16 residues. Germline CDR1 MNHNS, CDR2 SASEGT.

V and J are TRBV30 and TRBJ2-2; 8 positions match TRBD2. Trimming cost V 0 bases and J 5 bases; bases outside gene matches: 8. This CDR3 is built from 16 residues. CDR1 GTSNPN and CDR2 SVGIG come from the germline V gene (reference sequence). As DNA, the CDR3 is TGTGCCTGGAGTGTAATTGCGGGAGGAATTACCGGGGAGCTGTTTTTT. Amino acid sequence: CAWSVIAGGITGELFF. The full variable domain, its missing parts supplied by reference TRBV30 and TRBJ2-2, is SQTIHQWPATLVQPVGSPLSLECTVEGTSNPNLYWYRQAAGRGLQLLFYSVGIGQISSEVPQNLSASRPQDRQFILSSKKLLLSDSGFYLCAWSVIAGGITGELFFGEGSRLTVL.

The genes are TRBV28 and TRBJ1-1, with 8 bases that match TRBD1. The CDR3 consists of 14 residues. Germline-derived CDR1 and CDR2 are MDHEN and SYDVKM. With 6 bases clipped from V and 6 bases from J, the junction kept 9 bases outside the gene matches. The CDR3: CASRATGAGAEAFF. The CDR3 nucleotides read TGTGCCAGCAGGGCGACAGGGGCTGGGGCTGAAGCTTTCTTT. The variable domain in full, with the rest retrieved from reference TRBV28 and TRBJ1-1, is DVKVTQSSRYLVKRTGEKVFLECVQDMDHENMFWYRQDPGLGLRLIYFSYDVKMKEKGDIPEGYSVSREKKERFSLILESASTNQTSMYLCASRATGAGAEAFFGQGTRLTVV.

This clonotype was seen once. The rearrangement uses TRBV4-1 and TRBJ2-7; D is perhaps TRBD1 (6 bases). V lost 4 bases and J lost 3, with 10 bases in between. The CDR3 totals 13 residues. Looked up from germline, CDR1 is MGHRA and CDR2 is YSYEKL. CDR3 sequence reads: CASSLLGGYEQYF. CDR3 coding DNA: TGCGCCAGCAGCCTGCTAGGGGGCTACGAGCAGTACTTC.

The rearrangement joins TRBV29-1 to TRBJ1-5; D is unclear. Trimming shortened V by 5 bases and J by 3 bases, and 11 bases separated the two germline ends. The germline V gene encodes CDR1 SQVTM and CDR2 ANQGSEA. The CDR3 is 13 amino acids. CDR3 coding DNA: TGCAGCGTTCTCCAGGATAACAATCAGCCCCAGCATTTT. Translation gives CSVLQDNNQPQHF.

The CDR3 spells CASSPRGTGAAEQYF. The CDR3 DNA is TGTGCCAGCAGCCCACGGGGGACAGGGGCGGCCGAGCAGTACTTC. The chain employs TRBV7-9 and TRBJ2-7, with 10 bases identical to TRBD1. Germline V gene sequence: CDR1 SEHNR, CDR2 FQNEAQ (reference sequence). V lost 5 bases, J lost 6 bases, and 10 bases stayed unmatched. This CDR3 contains 15 residues.

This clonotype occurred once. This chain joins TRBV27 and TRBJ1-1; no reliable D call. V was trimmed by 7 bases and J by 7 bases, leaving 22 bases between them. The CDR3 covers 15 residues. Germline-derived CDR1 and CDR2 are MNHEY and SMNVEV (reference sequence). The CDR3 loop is CASNRIGQTALEAFF. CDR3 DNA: TGTGCCAGCAATAGGATCGGGCAAACAGCACTTGAAGCTTTCTTT.